Listed here are 15 T cell receptor beta chains from one sample, sequenced in a study of CD8 T cells in Susac syndrome. RNA in amounts of 0.5 to 1 ug was reverse transcribed with random hexamers. From the immunoSEQ multiplex PCR reads, TCRdb called clonotypes with MiXCR, one entry per CDR3 protein. The data contain 150,000 to 200,000 distinct CDR3 sequences, roughly 91% of them singletons. The specimen sequenced was CD4+ T cells from PBMCs. Receptors originate from a human donor with Susac syndrome.

The chain carries TRBV12-5 and TRBJ2-3; a possible D gene is TRBD2 (6 bases). The CDR3 runs 14 residues. V was clipped by 7 bases and J by 2 bases, with 13 bases between them. Looked up from germline, CDR1 is LGHNT and CDR2 is FRNRAP. CDR3 DNA: TGTGCTAGTGCCCGGGACTTGTCCACAGATACGCAGTATTTT. It encodes CASARDLSTDTQYF.

The chain uses TRBV20-1 and TRBJ1-1; TRBD1 aligns across 8 bases. The V and J ends lost 6 bases and 7 bases, in that order; junction bases with no gene match: 4. This CDR3 contains 11 residues. Germline V gene lookup returns CDR1 DFQATT and CDR2 SNEGSKA (reference sequence). CDR3 sequence reads: CSAWGQVEAFF. CDR3 DNA: TGCAGTGCGTGGGGACAGGTTGAAGCTTTCTTT.

This sequence joins TRBV14 and TRBJ1-1; 7 nucleotides line up with TRBD1. Germline V gene sequence: CDR1 SGHDN, CDR2 FVKESK. V dropped 1 base and J dropped 4; count of bases not matched to a gene: 9. CDR3 length: 16 amino acids. The CDR3 sequence is CASSQVAGGIGTEAFF. CDR3 DNA: TGTGCCAGCAGCCAAGTCGCAGGGGGGATTGGCACTGAAGCTTTCTTT.

The V gene is TRBV7-6, the J gene TRBJ2-5, with 9 bases aligning to TRBD2. The CDR3 totals 15 residues. V shed 1 base and J 5 bases; nucleotides not matched to a gene: 5. Germline V gene lookup returns CDR1 SGHVS and CDR2 FNYEAQ. DNA of the CDR3: TGTGCCAGCAGCTTAGGTAGCGGGAGCAGGGAGACCCAGTACTTC. Its translation: CASSLGSGSRETQYF.

The chain recombines TRBV29-1 with TRBJ2-5; D remains ambiguous. Deletions cut 3 bases from V and 3 bases from J, with 8 bases between. CDR1 and CDR2 (germline): SQVTM, ANQGSEA. The CDR3 is 12 amino acids. The CDR3 loop reads CSVDEVEETQYF. The CDR3 DNA reads TGCAGCGTTGACGAGGTCGAAGAGACCCAGTACTTC.

The gene calls are TRBV4-1 and TRBJ2-7; TRBD2 agrees at 10 bases. Germline CDR1 reads MGHRA; CDR2 reads YSYEKL. The trim removed 5 bases at V and 3 bases at J, leaving 7 bases unmatched. This CDR3 spans 15 amino acids. This chain's CDR3 is CASSERTSGIYEQYF. The CDR3 DNA is TGCGCCAGCAGCGAACGGACTAGCGGCATCTACGAGCAGTACTTC.

V gene TRBV18 combines with J gene TRBJ2-2, with 11 bases matching TRBD2. This CDR3 is 18 amino acids long. The junction had 9 bases not matched to a gene; V was cut back by 4 bases and J by 2 bases. The germline V gene has CDR1 KGHSH and CDR2 LQKENI. CDR3 sequence reads: CASSHSLAGGYNTGELFF. CDR3 DNA sequence: TGTGCCAGCTCACACAGCCTAGCGGGAGGTTACAACACCGGGGAGCTGTTTTTT.

The chain uses TRBV3-1 and TRBJ1-2; D is unclear. Per the germline V gene, CDR1 is LGHDT and CDR2 is YNNKEL (reference sequence). Trimming took off 2 bases at V and 5 bases at J, with 9 bases between the two ends. The CDR3 consists of 13 residues. This chain's CDR3 is CASSQNPRYGYTF. CDR3 bases: TGTGCCAGCAGCCAAAATCCGCGTTATGGCTACACCTTC.

CDR3 coding DNA: TGCAGCGTTGAAGGACGGGACCAAGAGACCCAGTACTTC. Protein: CSVEGRDQETQYF. The chain has TRBV29-1 and TRBJ2-5; no definite D call. In germline, CDR1 is SQVTM, CDR2 ANQGSEA. The V and J ends lost 1 base and 0 bases respectively, with 6 bases between them. The CDR3 is made up of 13 amino acids.

The genes are TRBV20-1 and TRBJ2-5; 7 bases fit TRBD1. The germline V gene encodes CDR1 DFQATT and CDR2 SNEGSKA (reference sequence). The CDR3 runs to 13 residues. Unmatched junction bases numbered 9, after V lost 7 bases and J lost 4 bases. In DNA, the CDR3 is TGCAGTGGGATAGGACAGGTGGGAGAGACCCAGTACTTC. It encodes CSGIGQVGETQYF.

V gene TRBV27 combines with J gene TRBJ1-4; D perhaps matches TRBD1 (5 bases). V lost 5 bases and J 8 bases, leaving 15 bases between the germline ends. Germline V gene sequence: CDR1 MNHEY, CDR2 SMNVEV (reference sequence). This CDR3 spans 14 amino acids. The CDR3 here is CASSLGALGEKLFF. In DNA, the CDR3 is TGTGCCAGCAGTCTCGGGGCTCTTGGGGAAAAACTGTTTTTT.

The rearrangement uses TRBV12-3 or TRBV12-4 and TRBJ1-3; D may be TRBD1 (5 bases). The CDR3 is 13 amino acids. V gave up 3 bases and J gave up 4 bases, with 7 bases separating them. CDR3 sequence reads: CASSLDTGNTIYF. The CDR3 DNA follows: TGTGCCAGCAGTTTGGACACAGGAAACACCATATATTTT.

The chain employs TRBV19 and TRBJ2-1; tentatively, D is TRBD1 (5 bases). V gave up 3 bases and J gave up 6 bases, with 21 bases separating them. Germline values: CDR1 LNHDA, CDR2 SQIVND (reference sequence). The CDR3 covers 17 residues. In DNA, the CDR3 is TGTGCCAGTAGTATTAAGGGGTTAACTCCCAAAACCAATGAGCAGTTCTTC. Protein product: CASSIKGLTPKTNEQFF.

The chain carries TRBV10-2 and TRBJ2-7; D uncertain. The CDR3 runs to 15 residues. CDR1 is WSHSY and CDR2 is SAAADI in the germline V gene. Trimming cost V 3 bases and J 3 bases, with 15 bases left between them. The CDR3 region is CASSEFLHTLYEQYF. CDR3 coding DNA: TGCGCCAGCAGTGAATTTCTTCACACTCTCTACGAGCAGTACTTC.

The rearrangement uses TRBV5-1 and TRBJ1-1, with D maybe TRBD1 (6 bases). Looked up from germline, CDR1 is SGHRS and CDR2 is YFSETQ. Trimming cost V 3 bases and J 4 bases, with 16 bases left between them. The CDR3 extends over 15 amino acids. Here the CDR3 DNA reads TGCGCCAGCAGCTGGAGTGAGGGGGGAGGCACTGAAGCTTTCTTT. Residues: CASSWSEGGGTEAFF.